This TCR beta chain was observed in a study of control samples from healthy donors and cancer patients. CDR1 and CDR2 from the germline V gene are MDHEN and SYDVKM. This CDR3 region has 14 residues. Data came from immunoSEQ multiplex PCR; TCRdb stores just in-frame clones and leaves some out. The sample lists some 78,000 clones, 85% to 90% occurring once. This chain connects TRBV28 to TRBJ2-2, with 7 bases aligning to TRBD2. The sample was blood. The origin of this receptor is a woman between 55 and 75 years old in good health. This chain's CDR3 is CATLQGGGVGELFF. In DNA, the CDR3 is TGTGCGACATTGCAGGGCGGGGGAGTCGGGGAGCTGTTTTTT.